A single sample is the source of the 22 T cell receptor beta chains below, sequenced in a study of blood T cells in healthy people across ages. Together with a sample-barcoded 5' primer, a J-beta primer mix was included in a second PCR lasting about 7 to 12 cycles. TCRdb ran MiXCR on the 5' RACE reads and lists one entry per CDR3 protein. The table shows 1.5 million to 2 million distinct CDR3 sequences, with around 48% occurring only once. Sequenced input: blood. The receptor set was obtained from a woman aged 40 to 49 in good health.

This clonotype was seen more than once but under ten times. The rearrangement uses TRBV4-1 and TRBJ1-2; D ambiguous. The germline gives CDR1 MGHRA, CDR2 YSYEKL. Trimming shortened V by 1 base and J by 7 bases, and 10 bases separated the two germline ends. The CDR3 covers 13 residues. The CDR3 reads CASSQVAGSGYTF. The CDR3 region has the DNA TGCGCCAGCAGCCAAGTCGCCGGCTCTGGCTACACCTTC.

This clonotype showed up just once. This sequence joins TRBV7-2 and TRBJ2-7, with D perhaps TRBD1 (6 bases). From germline, CDR1 is SGHTA and CDR2 FQGNSA. This CDR3 spans 14 amino acids. V was pared by 3 bases and J by 2 bases, with 11 bases between. The CDR3 sequence: CASSLLKGAYEQYF. The CDR3 DNA reads TGTGCCAGCAGCTTGCTGAAGGGGGCCTACGAGCAGTACTTC.

The chain has TRBV7-2 and TRBJ2-1, with no clear D. This CDR3 is built from 14 residues. Trimming left V 1 base short and J 4 bases short, with 8 bases between. Germline CDR1 and CDR2: SGHTA and FQGNSA. CDR3 in amino acids: CASSLEALYNEQFF. Here the CDR3 DNA reads TGTGCCAGCAGCTTAGAGGCACTTTACAATGAGCAGTTCTTC.

CDR3 sequence: CASREETYGTQYF. The CDR3 coding sequence is TGTGCCAGCAGAGAGGAAACCTACGGGACCCAGTACTTC. V is TRBV28 and J is TRBJ2-5; the D is unclear. CDR3 length: 13 amino acids. Germline values: CDR1 MDHEN, CDR2 SYDVKM. Trimming stripped 6 bases from V and 7 bases from J, with 15 bases between.

The chain links TRBV4-1 to TRBJ2-7, with D perhaps TRBD2 (6 bases). The CDR3 extends over 14 amino acids. Trimming removed 4 bases at V and 3 bases at J, with 13 bases between. Germline CDR1 and CDR2: MGHRA and YSYEKL. The CDR3 nucleotides read TGCGCCAGCAGCCTGGGACTCGACTACTACGAGCAGTACTTC. As protein: CASSLGLDYYEQYF.

In its sample, this clonotype was seen a few times. The chain links TRBV29-1 to TRBJ2-7, with no clear D. The CDR3 contains 12 residues. V was trimmed by 4 bases and J by 2 bases, leaving 9 bases between them. The germline gives CDR1 SQVTM, CDR2 ANQGSEA. CDR3 DNA: TGCAGCGTTGGGGCCAGCGCCTACGAGCAGTACTTC. Protein sequence: CSVGASAYEQYF.

This chain connects TRBV5-6 to TRBJ1-1, with D tentatively TRBD1 (6 bases). Trimming stripped 3 bases from V and 6 bases from J, with 12 bases between. CDR1 and CDR2 (germline): SGHDT, YYEEEE. This CDR3 has 13 amino acids. CDR3 bases: TGTGCCAGCAGCTGGTGGGGGGCGGCTGAAGCTTTCTTT. It is translated as CASSWWGAAEAFF.

The chain joins TRBV12-3 or TRBV12-4 to TRBJ1-2; TRBD1 is a possible D gene (6 bases). The CDR3 has 13 amino acids. The V and J ends lost 5 bases and 4 bases respectively, with 11 bases between them. CDR3 nucleotide sequence: TGTGCCAGCAGTAAAGGGGGATCCTATGGCTACACCTTC. It translates to CASSKGGSYGYTF.

This chain joins TRBV29-1 and TRBJ1-1; 8 bases are shared with TRBD1. J was trimmed by 8 bases and V by 2 bases; bases with no gene match: 1. The CDR3 length is 11 residues. Germline V gene lookup returns CDR1 SQVTM and CDR2 ANQGSEA. The CDR3 loop is CSVERQGEAFF. DNA of the CDR3: TGCAGCGTTGAACGACAGGGGGAAGCTTTCTTT.

This clonotype has just a few counts. This rearrangement joins TRBV20-1 to TRBJ2-1, with 9 bases fitting TRBD1. The length of the CDR3 is 14 residues. Looked up from germline, CDR1 is DFQATT and CDR2 is SNEGSKA (reference sequence). V dropped 3 bases and J dropped 7; count of bases not matched to a gene: 7. The CDR3 region is CSASRDRVMNEQFF. The CDR3 DNA reads TGCAGTGCTAGTAGGGACAGGGTGATGAATGAGCAGTTCTTC.

This clonotype was seen only a few times. The gene calls are TRBV15 and TRBJ2-6, with D hard to call. V shed 3 bases and J shed 0 bases, with 6 bases lying between them. Germline V gives CDR1 LNHNV, CDR2 YYDKDF (reference sequence). This CDR3 comprises 15 residues. CDR3 region: CATSSTDSGANVLTF. For the CDR3, the DNA is TGTGCCACCAGCAGCACAGACTCTGGGGCCAACGTCCTGACTTTC. The entire variable domain, with the rest obtained from reference TRBV15 and TRBJ2-6, is as follows: DAMVIQNPRYQVTQFGKPVTLSCSQTLNHNVMYWYQQKSSQAPKLLFHYYDKDFNNEADTPDNFQSRRPNTSFCFLDIRSPGLGDTAMYLCATSSTDSGANVLTFGAGSRLTVL.

This clonotype was observed at least ten times. The genes are TRBV7-2 and TRBJ2-5, with TRBD2 as a possible D gene (5 bases). The length of the CDR3 is 13 residues. Germline V lookup: CDR1 SGHTA, CDR2 FQGNSA. V was shortened by 4 bases and J by 4 bases, with 10 bases between the two germline ends. CDR3 protein: CASSSGVGETQYF. CDR3 nucleotide sequence: TGTGCCAGCAGCTCCGGGGTTGGAGAGACCCAGTACTTC.

The chain joins TRBV15 to TRBJ2-3; D is unclear. Germline CDR1 LNHNV, CDR2 YYDKDF (reference sequence). V lost 5 bases to trimming and J lost 0 bases, with 12 bases between them. The CDR3 covers 15 residues. This CDR3 is CATSVRTASTDTQYF. The CDR3 coding sequence is TGTGCCACCAGCGTACGGACCGCTAGCACAGATACGCAGTATTTT.

V gene TRBV6-5 combines with J gene TRBJ1-2; no clear D gene. The germline V gene encodes CDR1 MNHEY and CDR2 SVGAGI. Trimming left V 2 bases short and J 1 base short, with 11 bases between. The CDR3 spans 15 residues. CDR3 region: CASSYTRGFNYGYTF. The CDR3, as DNA: TGTGCCAGCAGTTACACACGGGGTTTTAACTATGGCTACACCTTC.

The chain recombines TRBV20-1 with TRBJ2-1, with TRBD2 matching 8 bases. Germline V gives CDR1 DFQATT, CDR2 SNEGSKA (reference sequence). V shed 3 bases and J 4 bases; nucleotides not matched to a gene: 11. The CDR3 extends over 16 amino acids. This chain's CDR3 is CSASPIIGTSYNEQFF. CDR3 DNA sequence: TGCAGTGCTAGTCCCATTATCGGGACTAGTTACAATGAGCAGTTCTTC.

Concerning this clonotype: The junction does not match germline at one end; this may be a read error. The chain couples TRBV2 to TRBJ2-1; the match to TRBD2 covers 9 bases. This CDR3 is built from 17 residues. Germline CDR1 and CDR2: SNHLY and FYNNEI. As DNA, the CDR3 is TGTGCTAGCAGTGAAAGGGCGGGGGGGACGTTTTACAATGAGCAGTTCTTC. It yields the protein CASSERAGGTFYNEQFF.

The chain is built from TRBV7-2 and TRBJ1-1; D gene uncertain. Germline CDR1 reads SGHTA; CDR2 reads FQGNSA. V gave up 0 bases and J gave up 6 bases, with 11 bases separating them. This CDR3 has 14 amino acids. CDR3 region: CASSLALGGSEAFF. DNA for the CDR3: TGTGCCAGCAGCTTAGCGCTCGGCGGATCTGAAGCTTTCTTT.

This sequence joins TRBV12-3 or TRBV12-4 and TRBJ2-4; 9 bases match TRBD1. The junction had 9 bases not matched to a gene; V was cut back by 6 bases and J by 0 bases. The length of the CDR3 is 17 residues. CDR3 DNA: TGTGCCAGCAGCCAGGGACAGGGCACCTTAGCCAAAAACATTCAGTACTTC. Amino acids: CASSQGQGTLAKNIQYF.

This chain links TRBV2 with TRBJ1-2; TRBD1 aligns across 7 bases. The CDR3 sequence is 13 residues long. Per germline, CDR1 SNHLY and CDR2 FYNNEI. Trimming at V came to 7 bases and at J to 4 bases, leaving 6 bases not matched to a gene. DNA for the CDR3: TGTGCCAGCAAGGGGGACAGACTCTATGGCTACACCTTC. Amino acids: CASKGDRLYGYTF.

CDR3 loop: CASSTREPGPNSPLHF. The CDR3 nucleotides are TGTGCCAGCAGCACGAGAGAACCGGGACCAAATTCACCCCTCCACTTT. The chain uses TRBV11-1 and TRBJ1-6, with D perhaps TRBD1 (5 bases). The CDR3 contains 16 residues. Trimming shortened V by 5 bases and J by 7 bases, and 18 bases separated the two germline ends. Germline CDR1 is SGHAT and CDR2 is FQDESV (reference sequence).

The chain recombines TRBV6-1 with TRBJ1-2; 8 bases are a match to TRBD1. Per the germline V gene, CDR1 is MNHNS and CDR2 is SASEGT. Germline trimming cut 6 bases from V and 5 bases from J; bases unmatched to any gene: 14. The CDR3 covers 16 residues. The CDR3 loop reads CASSRQGMNSFYGYTF. CDR3 sequence (DNA): TGTGCCAGCAGCAGACAGGGGATGAATTCGTTTTATGGCTACACCTTC.

V gene TRBV7-2 combines with J gene TRBJ2-3, with TRBD2 identical over 7 bases. The CDR3 is 15 amino acids. J lost 4 bases, V lost 5 bases, and 9 bases had no gene match. Germline V lookup: CDR1 SGHTA, CDR2 FQGNSA. CDR3 amino acids: CASSPWTRSSDTQYF. CDR3 coding DNA: TGTGCCAGCAGCCCCTGGACTAGATCCTCAGATACGCAGTATTTT.